The entry that follows covers one T cell receptor (beta chain) sequence. Its antigen remains unidentified. No base qualities exist here, and no much larger clone lies one base off it. These data belong to a study of blood T cell repertoires in COVID-19 (dated by TCRdb to the early 2020s). For the study in its entirety: Collaborator samples came from the United States, Italy and Spain and covered acute and convalescent phases of COVID-19. The sample metadata nearly always contained a de-identified subject ID, COVID-19 status, age in years and sex. The repertoires were released in a freely available public database intended as a resource for research on the immune response to SARS-CoV-2. The dataset comprised deeply sampled blood TCRbeta repertoires from subjects exposed to, actively infected with, or recovered from COVID-19. The prospective study material was composed of cDNA or gDNA derived from T cells, B-cell-depleted T cells, or PBMCs. Where available, HLA class I and class II types were obtained from metadata supplied by the sample provider rather than from assay-based typing. Samples were obtained from the ongoing ImmuneRACE study (first 160 participants) and from 950 to 1,500 subjects provided by 6 global collaborators.

TCRbeta CDR3 regions were amplified from genomic DNA using the immunoSEQ Assay, a bias-controlled multiplex PCR. In the paper's pipeline: Nucleated cell counts per sample were estimated from amplification of reference gene primers within the assay. Sequence reads were collapsed and filtered to measure the absolute abundance of every unique TCRbeta CDR3 rearrangement. For each sample, productive Simpson clonality was calculated as the square root of Simpson's diversity index across productive rearrangements. Entries here come from immuneACCESS through TCRdb and include only in-frame sequences with V and J called. Some clones fail to appear in such tables; in the studies checked, an unresolved V gene covers under half of the shortfall, and the cause of the remainder is unknown. Clone size and the V and J calls come from that table; the DNA yielded D and trimming. Across this sample there are some 410,000 clones, with more than 75% seen only once. The top ten clonotypes cover more than 0.85% of the sample.

Trimming leaves V shorter by 3 bases and J shorter by 0 bases, with the junction holding 3 bases beyond the gene matches. There are 17 amino acids in the CDR3, from cysteine to phenylalanine inclusive. This entry keeps only the CDR3 DNA: 51 bases, framed from base 1. From the germline V gene (reference sequence), CDR1 is DFQATT and CDR2 is SNEGSKA. Enrolling through a virtual design, the prospective study's participants ranged in age from about 18 to 100 years and lived across roughly 23 United States geographic areas. To assign participants to cohorts, the prospective study relied on clinical history that participants themselves reported in a screening survey and a study questionnaire. Mobile phlebotomists in the prospective study collected whole blood, serum and a nasopharyngeal or oropharyngeal swab from every participant. Over an approximately 2-month period, participants in the prospective study had the option of providing additional blood draws and questionnaires. Blood samples from the prospective study were shipped frozen or at room temperature prior to DNA extraction.

Results the study describes overall, beyond this receptor: Clinical and demographic metadata were provided uncurated, with the amount varying by source and participant.

The chain links TRBV20-1 with TRBJ2-1; a stretch of 15 junction bases matches TRBD2. The clonotype was recovered from a woman in her thirties with acute COVID-19. The sample comprised PBMCs or T cells enriched from blood (not recorded which). The DNA sequence follows: TGCAGTGCTAGTTGGACTAGCGGGGGGGACTCCTACAATGAGCAGTTCTTC. Protein translation: CSASWTSGGDSYNEQFF.